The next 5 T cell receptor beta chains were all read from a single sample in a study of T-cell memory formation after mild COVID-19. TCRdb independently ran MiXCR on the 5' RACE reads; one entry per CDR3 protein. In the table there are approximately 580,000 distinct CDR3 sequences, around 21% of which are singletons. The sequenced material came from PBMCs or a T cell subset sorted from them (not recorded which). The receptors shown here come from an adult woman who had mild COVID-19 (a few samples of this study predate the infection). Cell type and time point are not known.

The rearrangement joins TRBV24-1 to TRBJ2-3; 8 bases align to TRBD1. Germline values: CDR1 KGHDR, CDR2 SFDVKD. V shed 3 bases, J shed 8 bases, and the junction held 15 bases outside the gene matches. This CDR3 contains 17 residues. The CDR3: CATSDPDRARGRSTQYF. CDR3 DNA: TGTGCCACCAGTGATCCGGACAGGGCACGAGGTCGGTCTACGCAGTATTTT.

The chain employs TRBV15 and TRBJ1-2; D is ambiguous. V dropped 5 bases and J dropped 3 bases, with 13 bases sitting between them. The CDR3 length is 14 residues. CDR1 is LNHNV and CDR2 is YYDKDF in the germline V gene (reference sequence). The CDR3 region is CATSGTLVDYGYTF. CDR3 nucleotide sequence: TGTGCCACCAGCGGCACTCTTGTAGACTATGGCTACACCTTC.

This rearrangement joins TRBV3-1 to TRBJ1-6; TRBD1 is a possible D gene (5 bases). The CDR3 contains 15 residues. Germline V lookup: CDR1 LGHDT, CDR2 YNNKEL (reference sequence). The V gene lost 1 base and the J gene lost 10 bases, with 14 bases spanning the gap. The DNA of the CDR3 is TGTGCCAGCAGCCAAGTGAGGGGCGGAGGATCACCCCTCCACTTT. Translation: CASSQVRGGGSPLHF.

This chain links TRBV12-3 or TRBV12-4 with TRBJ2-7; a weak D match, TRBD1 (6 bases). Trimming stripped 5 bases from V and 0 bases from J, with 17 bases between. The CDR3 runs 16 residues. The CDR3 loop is CASSGTRDTSSYEQYF. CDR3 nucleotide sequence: TGTGCCAGCAGTGGTACCCGGGACACCAGCTCCTACGAGCAGTACTTC.

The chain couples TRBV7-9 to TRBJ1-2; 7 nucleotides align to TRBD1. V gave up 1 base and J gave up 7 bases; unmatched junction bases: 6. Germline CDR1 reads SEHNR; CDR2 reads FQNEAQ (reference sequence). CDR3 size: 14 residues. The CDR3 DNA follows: TGTGCCAGCAGCTTAGAAGGGACAGTGCGTGGCTACACCTTC. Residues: CASSLEGTVRGYTF.